Listed below are T cell receptor beta chains from one sample, sequenced in a study of response to subunit inactivated influenza vaccine. TCRdb itself ran the RT-PCR reads through MiXCR, one entry per CDR3 protein. The sample lists 180,000 or so distinct CDR3 sequences; around 12% were seen once. Another study also made use of these data, one on T cells expressing NK-cell markers.

The sample consisted of CD8+ T cells sorted from PBMCs, taken roughly 13 days after vaccination. The receptors stem from a man aged 50 or older who received an inactivated influenza vaccine. CDR3s include the opening cysteine and the closing phenylalanine or tryptophan. The D gene is left open where the match is weak. Clone size appears in some rows only: once, few, many, or a class for an expanded clone.

many,TRBV11-2,TRBD2,TRBJ2-1,TGTGCCAGCAGCTTAGTCGTCGCGGGGGCCTACAATGAGCAGTTCTTC,CASSLVVAGAYNEQFF
few,TRBV27,TRBD2,TRBJ2-7,TGTGCCAGCAGTTTACTAGCGGGGGACTACGAGCAGTACTTC,CASSLLAGDYEQYF
-,TRBV28,-,TRBJ2-7,TGTGCCAGCAGCGACCGGGGCAGGGGCGATTACTTC,CASSDRGRGDYF
many,TRBV4-3,-,TRBJ1-1,TGCGCCAGCAGCCAAGATATCAGGGGTAGCACTGAAGCTTTCTTT,CASSQDIRGSTEAFF
few,TRBV15,TRBD1,TRBJ2-1,TGTGCCACCAGCAGACCTCGGACAGGGGTAAACAATGAGCAGTTCTTC,CATSRPRTGVNNEQFF
many,TRBV4-3,-,TRBJ2-2,TGCGCCAGCAGCCAAGATGGGTCAGCAAACACCGGGGAGCTGTTTTTT,CASSQDGSANTGELFF
few,TRBV12-3/TRBV12-4,-,TRBJ1-4,TGTGCCAGCAGTTCCACGGGGGAAGAAGAAAAACTGTTTTTT,CASSSTGEEEKLFF
many,TRBV25-1,TRBD2,TRBJ2-1,TGTGCCAGCAGTGAATTTGGCCTGGGGACTACGGATGAGCAGTTCTTC,CASSEFGLGTTDEQFF
few,TRBV6-2/TRBV6-3,TRBD1,TRBJ2-5,TGTGCCAGTCGGTTTGGTCAGGGGGCAGAGACCCAGTACTTC,CASRFGQGAETQYF
-,TRBV5-1,-,TRBJ2-5,TGCGCCAGCAGCCTATGGACAGAAGAGACCCAGTACTTC,CASSLWTEETQYF
many,TRBV6-5,TRBD1,TRBJ2-1,TGTGCCAGCAGTACAGGACAGGGGGAGCAGTTCTTC,CASSTGQGEQFF
-,TRBV29-1,-,TRBJ2-2,TGCAGCGTTGAGACCCGCGGATCCACCGGGGAGCTGTTTTTT,CSVETRGSTGELFF
few,TRBV7-9,TRBD2,TRBJ2-1,TGTGCCAGCAGCTCCGGGACTAGCTGGAATGAGCAGTTCTTC,CASSSGTSWNEQFF
-,TRBV20-1,-,TRBJ1-5,TGCAGTGCTAGGGCGCGCGGGGAAGATAGCAATCAGCCCCAGCATTTT,CSARARGEDSNQPQHF
many,TRBV5-6,TRBD1,TRBJ2-5,TGTGCCAGCAGCGGATGGGACAGGGGAAGACAAGAGACCCAGTACTTC,CASSGWDRGRQETQYF
few,TRBV12-3/TRBV12-4,-,TRBJ2-7,TGTGCCAGCAGTGCCGGGAAGTGGGGCGAGCAGTACTTC,CASSAGKWGEQYF
-,TRBV9,TRBD2,TRBJ2-3,TGTGCCAGCAGCGCGGGAGGAAGCACAGATACGCAGTATTTT,CASSAGGSTDTQYF
few,TRBV4-1,TRBD2,TRBJ2-1,TGCGCCAGCAGCCAAGGAGGTGGGACTAGTTTCTTC,CASSQGGGTSFF
-,TRBV29-1,-,TRBJ2-7,TGCAGCGTTCTTCACAGGGTGGACGAGCAGTACTTC,CSVLHRVDEQYF
few,TRBV2,-,TRBJ2-7,TGTGCCAGCAGTGAACAACCGTTCTACGAGCAGTACTTC,CASSEQPFYEQYF
few,TRBV6-2/TRBV6-3,-,TRBJ2-7,TGTGCCAGCAGTTCCCCTGGGGACAACTACGAGCAGTACTTC,CASSSPGDNYEQYF
-,TRBV28,TRBD1,TRBJ2-4,TGTGCCAGCAGTTTGGGACAGTACAAAAACATTCAGTACTTC,CASSLGQYKNIQYF
-,TRBV6-2/TRBV6-3,-,TRBJ1-1,TGTGCCAGCAGTTACTCGATCTGGGGAATTACGAACACTGAAGCTTTCTTT,CASSYSIWGITNTEAFF
few,TRBV6-1,TRBD1,TRBJ2-7,TGTGCCACCTACAGTGGACAGGGGTACTACGAGCAGTACTTC,CATYSGQGYYEQYF
-,TRBV9,TRBD2,TRBJ2-1,TGTGCCAGCAGCCATCGACCCCTGACTAGCGGGAGCTACAATGAGCAGTTCTTC,CASSHRPLTSGSYNEQFF
many,TRBV28,TRBD2,TRBJ2-1,TGTGCCAGCAGTTTTGGAGGGACCTACCTCGGGGGGGAGCAGTTCTTC,CASSFGGTYLGGEQFF
-,TRBV7-9,-,TRBJ1-1,TGTGCCAGCAGCTTCCTCCGAGACAGGAACACTGAAGCTTTCTTT,CASSFLRDRNTEAFF
-,TRBV11-2,-,TRBJ1-2,TGTGCCAGCAGCTTGTGGGACCGGCGGGGCTACACCTTC,CASSLWDRRGYTF
many,TRBV7-9,-,TRBJ2-5,TGTGCCAGCAGCTTATATTGGGGTCCTCAAGAGACCCAGTACTTC,CASSLYWGPQETQYF
-,TRBV7-3,TRBD2,TRBJ2-7,TGTGCCAGCAGCCCACCGACTAGCGGGTACCCCTACGAGCAGTACTTC,CASSPPTSGYPYEQYF
-,TRBV7-8,TRBD2,TRBJ2-1,TGTGCCAGCAGGGGGCGCGGGAGTGGCTACAATGAGCAGTTCTTC,CASRGRGSGYNEQFF
-,TRBV19,TRBD2,TRBJ2-7,TGTGCCAGTAGTAAAATAGGGACTAGCGGCTACGAGCAGTACTTC,CASSKIGTSGYEQYF
few,TRBV12-3/TRBV12-4,-,TRBJ2-5,TGTGCCAGCACCGACGGACTGGGAGAAGAGACCCAGTACTTC,CASTDGLGEETQYF
few,TRBV12-3/TRBV12-4,-,TRBJ2-5,TGTGCCAGCAGTTTAGCGCCTGGTGGTGAGACCCAGTACTTC,CASSLAPGGETQYF
few,TRBV27,TRBD2,TRBJ2-1,TGTGCCAGCAGTCCGCTAACCGGGACTATCAGCTCCTACAATGAGCAGTTCTTC,CASSPLTGTISSYNEQFF
few,TRBV6-2/TRBV6-3,-,TRBJ2-1,TGTGCCAGCAGTTTTGGTGGCGTTTGGAGCGATGAGCAGTTCTTC,CASSFGGVWSDEQFF
few,TRBV7-9,TRBD2,TRBJ2-7,TGTGCCAGCGGGGAGGGTCAACGGGAGCAGTACTTC,CASGEGQREQYF
-,TRBV19,-,TRBJ2-1,TGTGCCAGTAGTCCGGCTAGCTACAACAATGAGCAGTTCTTC,CASSPASYNNEQFF
once,TRBV12-5,TRBD1,TRBJ1-1,TGTGCTAGTGGTTTGGTCAGGACAGGCCTGCCAGCTGAAGCTTTCTTT,CASGLVRTGLPAEAFF
few,TRBV7-8,-,TRBJ2-4,TGTGCCAGCAGCTTAGCACACCTAAACATTCAGTACTTC,CASSLAHLNIQYF
few,TRBV6-5,TRBD2,TRBJ2-1,TGTGCCAGCAGTTCTTCTAGCGGGGTTTACAATGAGCAGTTCTTC,CASSSSSGVYNEQFF
few,TRBV24-1,-,TRBJ2-1,TGTGCCACCGGAGGTTACAATGAGCAGTTCTTC,CATGGYNEQFF
few,TRBV4-3,-,TRBJ2-7,TGCGCCAGCAGCCAAGATACGGTAATCTACGAGCAGTACTTC,CASSQDTVIYEQYF
medium-sized,TRBV2,TRBD2,TRBJ2-1,TGTGCCTTCTGTTTCGGGCCTGTCGGCGGGAGGATACCCTACAATGAGCAGTTCTTC,CAFCFGPVGGRIPYNEQFF
few,TRBV20-1,-,TRBJ1-5,TGCAGTGCTAGAGATACTTCAGGGGCGGGGGTATATCAGCCCCAGCATTTT,CSARDTSGAGVYQPQHF
-,TRBV4-1,TRBD2,TRBJ2-7,TGCGCCAGCAGCCAAGAAGGTCTAGCGGGGCCGCCGAACTACGAGCAGTACTTC,CASSQEGLAGPPNYEQYF
-,TRBV7-9,TRBD2,TRBJ2-5,TGTGCCAGCAGCACCCCTTTAGCGGGAGATGGGGGAGAGACCCAGTACTTC,CASSTPLAGDGGETQYF
many,TRBV28,-,TRBJ2-3,TGTGCCAGCAGTTCTGATACAGATACGCAGTATTTT,CASSSDTDTQYF
-,TRBV7-9,TRBD1,TRBJ2-3,TGTGCCAGCAGCGATCGGACAGGGGCGGGTGCAGATACGCAGTATTTT,CASSDRTGAGADTQYF
-,TRBV7-3,-,TRBJ2-1,TGTGCCAGCAGCTTAACGGGTTACACTGAGCAGTTCTTC,CASSLTGYTEQFF
-,TRBV4-3,TRBD2,TRBJ2-5,TGCGCCAGCAGCCAAATATGGAGCGGGGAAGAGACCCAGTACTTC,CASSQIWSGEETQYF
few,TRBV11-2,-,TRBJ2-1,TGTGCCAGCAGCTCAGTAGTGTCCAATGAGCAGTTCTTC,CASSSVVSNEQFF
-,TRBV29-1,TRBD2,TRBJ2-1,TGCAGCGTTGTCCTACTAGCGGGGGCCCCGGGAAATGAGCAGTTCTTC,CSVVLLAGAPGNEQFF
many,TRBV4-3,TRBD1,TRBJ2-7,TGCGCCAGCAGCCAAGCGACAGGGGTAGGGTACGAGCAGTACTTC,CASSQATGVGYEQYF
-,TRBV20-1,TRBD1,TRBJ1-5,TGCAGTGCGGAACACGACAGGGGTGGTCAGCCCCAGCATTTT,CSAEHDRGGQPQHF
-,TRBV2,-,TRBJ2-7,TGTGCCAGCATGATTGTGATGGGCCTCTACGAGCAGTACTTC,CASMIVMGLYEQYF
few,TRBV12-3/TRBV12-4,-,TRBJ2-1,TGTGCCAGCAGTTCACGGCGGGATGAGCAGTTCTTC,CASSSRRDEQFF
-,TRBV7-6,-,TRBJ1-4,TGTGCCAGCAGCTTAGGCAGTTCCGGTGAAAAACTGTTTTTT,CASSLGSSGEKLFF
-,TRBV10-3,TRBD2,TRBJ2-1,TGTGCCATCAGTGAGTCCCAAGGGACTAGCGGACTGAATGAGCAGTTCTTC,CAISESQGTSGLNEQFF